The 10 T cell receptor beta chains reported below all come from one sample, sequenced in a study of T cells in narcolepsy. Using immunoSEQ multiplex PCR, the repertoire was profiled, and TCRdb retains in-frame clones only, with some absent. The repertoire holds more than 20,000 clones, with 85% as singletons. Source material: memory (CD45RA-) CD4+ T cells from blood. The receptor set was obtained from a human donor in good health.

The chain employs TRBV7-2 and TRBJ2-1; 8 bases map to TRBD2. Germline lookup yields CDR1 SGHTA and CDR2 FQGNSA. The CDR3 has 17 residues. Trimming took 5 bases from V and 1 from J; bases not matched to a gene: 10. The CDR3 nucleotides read TGTGCCAGCAGCCCCCGGCGTAGCGGGATTTCCTACAATGAGCAGTTCTTC. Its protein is CASSPRRSGISYNEQFF.

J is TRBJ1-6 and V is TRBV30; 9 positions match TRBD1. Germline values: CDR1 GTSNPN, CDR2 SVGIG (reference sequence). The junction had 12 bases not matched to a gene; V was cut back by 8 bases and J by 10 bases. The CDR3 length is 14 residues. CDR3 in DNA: TGTGCCACGAACCACAGGGGGCTTCAATCACCCCTCCACTTT. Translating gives CATNHRGLQSPLHF. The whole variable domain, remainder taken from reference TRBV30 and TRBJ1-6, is SQTIHQWPATLVQPVGSPLSLECTVEGTSNPNLYWYRQAAGRGLQLLFYSVGIGQISSEVPQNLSASRPQDRQFILSSKKLLLSDSGFYLCATNHRGLQSPLHFGNGTRLTVT.

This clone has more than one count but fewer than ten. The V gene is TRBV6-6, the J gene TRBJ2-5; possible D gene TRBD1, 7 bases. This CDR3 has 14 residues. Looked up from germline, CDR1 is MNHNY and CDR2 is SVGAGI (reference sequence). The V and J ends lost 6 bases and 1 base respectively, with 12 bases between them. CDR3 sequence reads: CASSRGTVQETQYF. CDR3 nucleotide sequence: TGTGCCAGCAGCCGCGGGACAGTCCAAGAGACCCAGTACTTC.

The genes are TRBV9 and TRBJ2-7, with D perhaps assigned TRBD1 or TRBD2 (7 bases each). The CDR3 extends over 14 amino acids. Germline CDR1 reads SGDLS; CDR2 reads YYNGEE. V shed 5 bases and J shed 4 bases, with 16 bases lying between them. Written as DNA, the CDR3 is TGTGCCAGCAGTCAGGGGGGGGCAGTATACGAGCAGTACTTC. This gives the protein CASSQGGAVYEQYF.

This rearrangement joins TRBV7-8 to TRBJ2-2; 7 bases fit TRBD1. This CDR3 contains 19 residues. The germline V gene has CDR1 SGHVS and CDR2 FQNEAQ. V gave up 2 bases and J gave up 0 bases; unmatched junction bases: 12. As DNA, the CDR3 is TGTGCCAGCAGCTTACCAAGGAAACAGGGGTTCCCGAACACCGGGGAGCTGTTTTTT. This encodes CASSLPRKQGFPNTGELFF.

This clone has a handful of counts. Here the CDR3 reads CASSVLTGALYNEQFF. The CDR3 coding sequence is TGTGCCAGCAGCGTACTGACAGGGGCCCTCTACAATGAGCAGTTCTTC. The V and J genes are TRBV9 and TRBJ2-1, with TRBD1 identical over 8 bases. Germline V gene lookup returns CDR1 SGDLS and CDR2 YYNGEE. The CDR3 has 16 amino acids. Trimming took 1 base from V and 3 from J; bases not matched to a gene: 6.

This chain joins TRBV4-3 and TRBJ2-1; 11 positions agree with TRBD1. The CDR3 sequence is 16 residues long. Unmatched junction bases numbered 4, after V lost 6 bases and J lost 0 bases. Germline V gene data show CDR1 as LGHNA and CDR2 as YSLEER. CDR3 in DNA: TGCGCCAGCAGTCATGGGACAGGGGGCTCCTACAATGAGCAGTTCTTC. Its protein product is CASSHGTGGSYNEQFF.

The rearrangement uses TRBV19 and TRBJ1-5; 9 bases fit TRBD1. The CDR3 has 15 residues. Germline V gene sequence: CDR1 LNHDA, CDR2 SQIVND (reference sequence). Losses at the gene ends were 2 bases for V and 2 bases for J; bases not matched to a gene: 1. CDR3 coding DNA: TGTGCCAGTAGTATAAGGGACAGGGGCAATCAGCCCCAGCATTTT. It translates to CASSIRDRGNQPQHF.

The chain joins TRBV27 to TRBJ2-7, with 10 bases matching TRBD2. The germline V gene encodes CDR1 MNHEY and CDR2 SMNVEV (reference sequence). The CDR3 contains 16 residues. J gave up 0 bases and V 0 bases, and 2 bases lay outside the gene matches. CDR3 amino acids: CASSLSPSGSSYEQYF. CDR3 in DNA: TGTGCCAGCAGTTTATCGCCTAGCGGGAGCTCCTACGAGCAGTACTTC.

Here the CDR3 DNA reads TGTGCCAGCAGTGCCGGGACTAGACCGTTCTTC. Translating it yields CASSAGTRPFF. V gene TRBV6-4 combines with J gene TRBJ2-1, with 8 bases lining up with TRBD2. The CDR3 extends over 11 amino acids. V shed 4 bases and J 15 bases; nucleotides not matched to a gene: 5. Germline V CDR1 and CDR2: MRHNA, SNTAGT.